This TCR beta chain was sequenced in a study of identical twins. TCRdb recomputed calls from the 5' RACE reads with MiXCR, one row per CDR3 protein. The table shows nearly 650,000 distinct CDR3 sequences, with roughly 7.1% occurring only once. Study-wide findings and caveats: The more abundant beta clonotypes in cord blood had fewer insertions, and memory repertoires did not show this. Within beta out-of-frame sequences, the excess sharing observed between twins was weaker. Shared out-of-frame alpha sequences (those common to twins) showed excess low generation probability.

This clonotype was counted at least ten times. Its specificity is unknown. The sample was also linked to a second study, of yellow fever vaccine responses in identical twins.

Specimen: PBMCs. This clonotype was sampled from a woman aged 18-35 years in good health.

CDR3 sequence: CARPDRGEAFF. CDR3 bases: TGTGCCAGGCCGGACAGGGGTGAAGCTTTCTTT. The chain recombines TRBV21-1 with TRBJ1-1; TRBD1, the D gene given by the table, was not confirmed from the DNA. TRBV21-1 represents a pseudogene. The CDR3 runs 11 residues.